This T cell receptor (beta chain) was sequenced in a study of radiotherapy plus CTLA-4 blockade in lung cancer. Study-wide context: Objective responses arose in approximately 20% of patients, and 31% experienced disease control. Overall study findings and caveats: TCR clones originating in tumors grew in number in blood after radiotherapy plus ipilimumab.

Regarding this clone: Antigen unknown.

Measured with immunoSEQ multiplex PCR; TCRdb has only the in-frame clones, and not every one. The sample includes 85,000 to 100,000 clones, more than 70% seen only once; the top ten take roughly 13%. CTLA-4 blockade using ipilimumab, together with focal radiation, was received by patients with chemo-refractory metastatic non-small-cell lung cancer. The CDR3 has 12 amino acids. V was pared by 2 bases and J by 5 bases, with 5 bases between. Looked up from germline, CDR1 is PRHDT and CDR2 is FYEKMQ (reference sequence). The V and J genes are TRBV13 and TRBJ2-3; D not resolved. The source was peripheral blood, collected from a patient treated with radiotherapy plus ipilimumab. The sequence was obtained from a human donor with non-small cell lung cancer that progressed on radiotherapy plus ipilimumab. This CDR3 is CASSLRGDTQYF. CDR3 DNA: TGTGCCAGCAGCTTACGTGGAGATACGCAGTATTTT. The whole variable domain, remainder taken from reference TRBV13 and TRBJ2-3, is AAGVIQSPRHLIKEKRETATLKCYPIPRHDTVYWYQQGPGQDPQFLISFYEKMQSDKGSIPDRFSAQQFSDYHSELNMSSLELGDSALYFCASSLRGDTQYFGPGTRLTVL.